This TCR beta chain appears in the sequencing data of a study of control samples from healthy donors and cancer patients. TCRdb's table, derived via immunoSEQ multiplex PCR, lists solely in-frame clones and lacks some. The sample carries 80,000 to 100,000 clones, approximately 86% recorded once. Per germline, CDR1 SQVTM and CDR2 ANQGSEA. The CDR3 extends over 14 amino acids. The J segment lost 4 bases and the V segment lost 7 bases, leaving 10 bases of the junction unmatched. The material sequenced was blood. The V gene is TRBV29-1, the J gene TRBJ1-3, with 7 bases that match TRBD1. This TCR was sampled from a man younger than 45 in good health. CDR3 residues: CSAQRDSSGNTIYF. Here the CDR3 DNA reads TGCAGCGCCCAACGGGACAGCTCGGGAAACACCATATATTTT.